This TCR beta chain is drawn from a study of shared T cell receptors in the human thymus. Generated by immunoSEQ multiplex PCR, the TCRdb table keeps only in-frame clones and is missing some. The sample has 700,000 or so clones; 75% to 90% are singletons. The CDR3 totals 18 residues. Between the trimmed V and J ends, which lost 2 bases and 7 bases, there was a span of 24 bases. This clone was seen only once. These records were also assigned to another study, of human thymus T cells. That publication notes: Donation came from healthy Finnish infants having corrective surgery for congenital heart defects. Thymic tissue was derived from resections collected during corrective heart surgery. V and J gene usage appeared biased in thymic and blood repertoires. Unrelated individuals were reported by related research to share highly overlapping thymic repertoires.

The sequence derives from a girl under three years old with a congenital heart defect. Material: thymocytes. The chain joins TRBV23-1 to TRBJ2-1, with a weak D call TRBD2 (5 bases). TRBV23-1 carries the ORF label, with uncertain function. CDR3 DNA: TGCGCCAGCAGTCAAAGACCCCCTTACGGGGTGCGAGAGAATGAGCAGTTCTTC. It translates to CASSQRPPYGVRENEQFF.